Given below is one TCR beta chain in context. Its antigen is as yet unknown. These data originate in a study of T cells after yellow fever vaccination. V lost 1 base, J lost 7 bases, and 7 bases stayed unmatched. This CDR3 is built from 15 residues. Study-wide points: Among primary-vaccination clones, most reappeared after the booster, at approximately 97% for CD4 and 85% to 90% for CD8. Overall, a small share of clonotypes was seen in both CD4 and CD8 compartments. Peak timing came faster in the weaker secondary response, day 5 versus 15.

Conversion of TCR transcripts into cDNA relied on 5'RACE template switching, which added a universal primer site and UMIs. TCRdb re-analysed the 5' RACE reads in MiXCR, keeping a single row per CDR3 protein. The sample gives 200,000 to 250,000 distinct CDR3 sequences, about 7.1% of which show up once; approximately 0.87% is in the top ten. The gene calls are TRBV12-3 or TRBV12-4 and TRBJ2-1; 7 bases are shared with TRBD2. This receptor was obtained from a man aged 30 to 45 who received the YFV17D yellow fever vaccine. The sequenced sample was CD4+ T cells sorted from PBMCs, obtained 15 days after the yellow fever booster vaccination. The CDR3 DNA sequence: TGTGCCAGCAGTTTAGATGTCTGGCGGGGGAATGAGCAGTTCTTC. This translates into CASSLDVWRGNEQFF.